One sample yielded the 9 T cell receptor beta chains listed below, sequenced in a study of cytomegalovirus exposure and HLA in healthy donors. The PCR had 60 Vbeta and 13 Jbeta primers. TCRdb's copy holds only in-frame clones and misses some; the assay was immunoSEQ multiplex PCR. The sample holds about 140,000 clones; about 80% are singletons and the top ten take roughly 1.4%. The sequenced material came from PBMCs. The origin of the receptors is a man aged 30 to 39 in good health and CMV-seropositive.

The CDR3 region is CASSPLTGATGELFF. CDR3 coding DNA: TGTGCCAGCAGCCCCTTGACAGGAGCCACCGGGGAGCTGTTTTTT. The chain carries TRBV7-8 and TRBJ2-2; TRBD1 is a possible D gene (6 bases). The V end lost 5 bases, the J end lost 4 bases, and 14 bases lay between the germline ends. Germline CDR1 and CDR2: SGHVS and FQNEAQ. The CDR3 is made up of 15 amino acids. Together with reference TRBV7-8 and TRBJ2-2, the CDR3 gives the full variable domain: GAGVSQSPRYKVAKRGQDVALRCDPISGHVSLFWYQQALGQGPEFLTYFQNEAQLDKSGLPSDRFFAERPEGSVSTLKIQRTQQEDSAVYLCASSPLTGATGELFFGEGSRLTVL.

This chain uses TRBV10-3 with TRBJ2-5, with a possible D match to TRBD2 (5 bases). V was shortened by 11 bases and J by 3 bases, with 16 bases between the two germline ends. Germline CDR1 and CDR2: ENHRY and SYGVKD. This CDR3 region has 13 residues. The DNA of the CDR3 is TGTGCCTCAGGAAGCGGCCAAGAAGAGACCCAGTACTTC. Translation: CASGSGQEETQYF.

The CDR3 DNA reads TGTGCCAGCAGCTGGAGACTAGATAACACCGGGGAGCTGTTTTTT. Translated, it gives CASSWRLDNTGELFF. The V gene is TRBV5-6, the J gene TRBJ2-2; weak D call: TRBD2 (6 bases). CDR3 length equals 15 residues. The germline V gene has CDR1 SGHDT and CDR2 YYEEEE. Trimming left V 3 bases short and J 2 bases short, with 11 bases between. Based on the CDR3 plus reference TRBV5-6 and TRBJ2-2, the full variable domain is DAGVTQSPTHLIKTRGQQVTLRCSPKSGHDTVSWYQQALGQGPQFIFQYYEEEERQRGNFPDRFSGHQFPNYSSELNVNALLLGDSALYLCASSWRLDNTGELFFGEGSRLTVL.

The V gene is TRBV9, the J gene TRBJ2-7; D unresolved. This CDR3 is 17 amino acids long. Germline CDR1 is SGDLS and CDR2 is YYNGEE. Trimming cost V 0 bases and J 2 bases, with 18 bases left between them. DNA for the CDR3: TGTGCCAGCAGCGTAGCCGCTGAGGCCAAACGGGCCTACGAGCAGTACTTC. As protein: CASSVAAEAKRAYEQYF.

The chain couples TRBV5-1 to TRBJ2-7; 8 positions agree with TRBD1. With 0 bases clipped from V and 5 bases from J, the junction kept 4 bases outside the gene matches. The length of the CDR3 is 14 residues. Germline V lookup: CDR1 SGHRS, CDR2 YFSETQ. The CDR3 loop reads CASSLGTGRHEQYF. As DNA, the CDR3 is TGCGCCAGCAGCTTGGGGACAGGGCGCCACGAGCAGTACTTC.

CDR3 region: CASSKTAGASYEQYF. CDR3 DNA sequence: TGTGCCAGCTCCAAAACGGCGGGGGCCTCCTACGAGCAGTACTTC. The V gene is TRBV18, the J gene TRBJ2-7; D may be TRBD2 (7 bases). V lost 6 bases and J lost 0, with 15 bases in between. This CDR3 spans 15 amino acids. CDR1 and CDR2 from the germline V gene are KGHSH and LQKENI. The full variable domain, completed using reference TRBV18 and TRBJ2-7, is NAGVMQNPRHLVRRRGQEARLRCSPMKGHSHVYWYRQLPEEGLKFMVYLQKENIIDESGMPKERFSAEFPKEGPSILRIQQVVRGDSAAYFCASSKTAGASYEQYFGPGTRLTVT.

The V gene is TRBV7-2, the J gene TRBJ2-7, with D perhaps matching TRBD2 (6 bases). This CDR3 region has 13 residues. V lost 5 bases and J lost 7, with 15 bases in between. CDR1 is SGHTA and CDR2 is FQGNSA in the germline V gene. The CDR3 sequence: CASSALSGREQYF. CDR3 DNA: TGTGCCAGCAGCGCCCTTAGCGGTCGGGAGCAGTACTTC.

This chain uses TRBV27 with TRBJ1-1; possible D gene TRBD1, 6 bases. Looked up from germline, CDR1 is MNHEY and CDR2 is SMNVEV (reference sequence). The germline V and J ends were trimmed by 2 bases and 4 bases, with 11 bases remaining between them. The CDR3 totals 14 residues. CDR3 in amino acids: CASSLEGGATEAFF. The CDR3 coding sequence is TGTGCCAGCAGTTTAGAGGGGGGGGCCACTGAAGCTTTCTTT.

This clone was counted only a few times. This sequence joins TRBV6-5 and TRBJ2-2, with TRBD2 as a possible D gene (6 bases). V lost 7 bases to trimming and J lost 4 bases, with 16 bases between them. The germline V gene has CDR1 MNHEY and CDR2 SVGAGI. This CDR3 has 15 amino acids. The CDR3 reads CASTPGRSVTGELFF. The DNA for the CDR3 is TGTGCCAGCACTCCGGGGAGGTCAGTCACCGGGGAGCTGTTTTTT.